The rows below give T cell receptor beta chains drawn from one sample of a study of blood T cell repertoires in COVID-19. Assay used: immunoSEQ multiplex PCR; TCRdb lists only in-frame clones, some missing. The repertoire includes roughly 200,000 clones, around 82% of them detected once, and more than 6.5% sits in the top ten. Sequenced: peripheral blood. Every receptor here comes from a man between 40 and 49 years old with active or convalescent COVID-19. The CDR3 runs from the conserved cysteine through the conserved F or W. The D gene is left open where the match is weak. Size tells how often a clone was seen (once, few, many) or the class of an expanded clone, and some rows leave it out.

TRBV11-2,TRBJ2-1,TRBD2,-,TGTGCCAGCAGCTTAGGGTTCAGACTAGCGGGGCCCCACAGCAATGAGCAGTTCTTC,CASSLGFRLAGPHSNEQFF
TRBV29-1,TRBJ1-4,-,once,TGCAGCGCCTCCCCCACTTCTGAAAAACTGTTTTTT,CSASPTSEKLFF
TRBV19,TRBJ2-2,-,-,TGTGCCAGTAGTATATTTTCCCAGGGTGTAGTTCCCGGGGAGCTGTTTTTT,CASSIFSQGVVPGELFF
TRBV7-9,TRBJ2-2,-,once,TGTGCCAGCAGCCCCGGAGTAGGGGTGCCCGGGGAGCTGTTTTTT,CASSPGVGVPGELFF
TRBV19,TRBJ1-2,-,-,TGTGCCAGTAGTTTGGGCAGGGCTAGCTATGGCTACACCTTC,CASSLGRASYGYTF
TRBV18,TRBJ1-3,-,-,TGTGCCAGCTCAGCCTCACAGGGATCCATGGGAAACACCATATATTTT,CASSASQGSMGNTIYF
TRBV7-2,TRBJ1-2,-,once,TGTGCCAGCAGCTTAGGTCGGGGGGAAGGCTATGGCTACACCTTC,CASSLGRGEGYGYTF
TRBV11-2,TRBJ2-1,TRBD2,-,TGTGCCAGCAGCTTAGCAAGGCTAGCGGGGGAGCAGTTCTTC,CASSLARLAGEQFF
TRBV7-9,TRBJ2-7,-,-,TGTGCCAGCAGCTTAGCTGGACAACGCGCTTCCGAGCAGTACTTC,CASSLAGQRASEQYF
TRBV28,TRBJ1-2,-,once,TGTGCCAGCAGTTTTGGGCAGTTCTATGGCTACACCTTC,CASSFGQFYGYTF
TRBV5-1,TRBJ2-2,-,few,TGCGCCAGCAGCTCGGGGGGCTACAACACCGGGGAGCTGTTTTTT,CASSSGGYNTGELFF
TRBV5-6,TRBJ1-6,TRBD1,medium-sized,TGTGCCAGCAGCTTGAGTGAGGGGGCGAATTCACCCCTCCACTTT,CASSLSEGANSPLHF
TRBV5-1,TRBJ2-7,TRBD2,-,TGCGCCAGCAAACTAGCGGGGGGCTACGAGCAGTACTTC,CASKLAGGYEQYF
TRBV4-2,TRBJ1-2,-,few,TGTGCCAGCAGCCAGGGGGGGGGAACAAACTATGGCTACACCTTC,CASSQGGGTNYGYTF
TRBV10-3,TRBJ2-5,TRBD2,-,TGTGCCATCAGTGATTCCGAGCGGGGGCTTGAGACCCAGTACTTC,CAISDSERGLETQYF
TRBV7-6,TRBJ2-7,TRBD2,-,TGTGCCAGCAGCTTAGTAACGGGGGGACGCGAGCAGTACTTC,CASSLVTGGREQYF
TRBV19,TRBJ1-5,-,once,TGTGCCAGTAGTATAGGCCTTAGGGCAGGGGATAGCAATCAGCCCCAGCATTTT,CASSIGLRAGDSNQPQHF
TRBV3-1/TRBV3-2,TRBJ1-5,TRBD1,-,TGTGCCAGCAGCCAAGATCGAGGACAGGGGTGGCCCCAGCATTTT,CASSQDRGQGWPQHF
TRBV5-1,TRBJ1-2,-,-,TGCGCCAGCAGCTTGGAGGGGTGGGTCTATGGCTACACCTTC,CASSLEGWVYGYTF
TRBV19,TRBJ1-1,-,-,TGTGCCAGTAGTATCGCACTGATGAACACTGAAGCTTTCTTT,CASSIALMNTEAFF
TRBV2,TRBJ1-5,-,few,TGTGCCAGCAGTCAGGGTTATGACAATCAGCCCCAGCATTTT,CASSQGYDNQPQHF
TRBV3-1/TRBV3-2,TRBJ2-3,-,-,TGTGCCAGCAGCCAAGTGATGAGAAGCGGGACAGATACGCAGTATTTT,CASSQVMRSGTDTQYF
TRBV10-3,TRBJ1-2,-,-,TGTGCCATCAGTGACCCGAAACTTCCCACCAACTATGGCTACACCTTC,CAISDPKLPTNYGYTF
TRBV7-9,TRBJ1-2,-,-,TGTGCCAGCTCGGTAGGACAGAAGAACTATGGCTACACCTTC,CASSVGQKNYGYTF
TRBV2,TRBJ1-1,-,once,TGTGCCAGCAGAGAGGGTAGTGGAACGAGGAACACTGAAGCTTTCTTT,CASREGSGTRNTEAFF
TRBV29-1,TRBJ1-6,-,-,TGCAGCGTTACCGACAGTTTTAATTCACCCCTCCACTTT,CSVTDSFNSPLHF
TRBV5-4,TRBJ2-1,-,-,TGTGCCAGCAGCCTCCCAGGGGATAATGAGCAGTTCTTC,CASSLPGDNEQFF
TRBV27,TRBJ1-2,-,-,TGTGCCAGCAGTTTATTGGAAGGGAGGGGCGGCTACACCTTC,CASSLLEGRGGYTF
TRBV2,TRBJ2-3,TRBD2,-,TGTGCCAGCATGGGGACTAGCGGGAGGGCGAGCACAGATACGCAGTATTTT,CASMGTSGRASTDTQYF
TRBV24-1,TRBJ2-1,TRBD1,-,TGTGCCACCGAGGGTACGGGACAGAGATACAATGAGCAGTTCTTC,CATEGTGQRYNEQFF
TRBV11-2,TRBJ2-2,TRBD2,-,TGTGCCAGCAGGCTAGCGGGAAAGAACACCGGGGAGCTGTTTTTT,CASRLAGKNTGELFF
TRBV5-1,TRBJ1-3,TRBD1,-,TGCGCCAGCAGCTTGGAAAGGACAGGGACTGGAAACACCATATATTTT,CASSLERTGTGNTIYF
TRBV30,TRBJ1-5,-,few,TGTGCCTGGAGTGTACAAGGCAATCAGCCCCAGCATTTT,CAWSVQGNQPQHF
TRBV7-2,TRBJ1-6,-,once,TGTGCCAGCAGCTTAGACACCTCATCTTCCTATAATTCACCCCTCCACTTT,CASSLDTSSSYNSPLHF
TRBV6-5,TRBJ2-1,-,-,TGTGCCAGCAGTACGACTAGGAGGGGCAATGAGCAGTTCTTC,CASSTTRRGNEQFF
TRBV7-9,TRBJ2-2,-,-,TGTGCCAGCAGCCAGTCATACACCGGGGAGCTGTTTTTT,CASSQSYTGELFF
TRBV11-3,TRBJ2-7,TRBD1,-,TGTGCCAGCAGCACCGGGACAGGGGTATACGAGCAGTACTTC,CASSTGTGVYEQYF
TRBV6-5,TRBJ1-1,-,-,TGTGCCAGCAGTTACGACAGTGGCACTGAAGCTTTCTTT,CASSYDSGTEAFF
TRBV27,TRBJ2-3,-,-,TGTGCCAGCAGTTTATTCGGACCTGGGGCTACACACACAGATACGCAGTATTTT,CASSLFGPGATHTDTQYF
TRBV24-1,TRBJ2-5,TRBD2,-,TGTGCCACCAGTGACCCGGGGACTAGCGGGGCGGAGACCCAGTACTTC,CATSDPGTSGAETQYF
TRBV6-2/TRBV6-3,TRBJ2-2,-,few,TGTGCCAGCAGTTCACTACAACGGTCGAACACCGGGGAGCTGTTTTTT,CASSSLQRSNTGELFF
TRBV9,TRBJ2-1,-,-,TGTGCCAGCAGCGCGAGTCGCCAGGGGGGAGCGGTATCCTACAATGAGCAGTTCTTC,CASSASRQGGAVSYNEQFF
TRBV5-1,TRBJ1-4,TRBD1,-,TGCGCCAGCAGCGGGAAGACAGGGGGCGACGAAAAACTGTTTTTT,CASSGKTGGDEKLFF
TRBV7-8,TRBJ2-5,TRBD2,once,TGTGCCAGCAGAGTGGGACTAGCGGGGCAAGAGACCCAGTACTTC,CASRVGLAGQETQYF
TRBV7-2,TRBJ1-4,TRBD1,-,TGTGCCAGCACAACCGGGACAGGGGTTGAAAAACTGTTTTTT,CASTTGTGVEKLFF
TRBV24-1,TRBJ1-5,-,-,TGTGCCACCAGTGATTCGGCCAGGGGCCCGTCCTATAGCAATCAGCCCCAGCATTTT,CATSDSARGPSYSNQPQHF
TRBV6-5,TRBJ2-7,-,-,TGTGCCAGCAGCCCCGCCCAGGGGACCTACGAGCAGTACTTC,CASSPAQGTYEQYF
TRBV4-1,TRBJ2-7,TRBD2,-,TGCGCCAGCAGCCAGGATTCTAGCGGGATGGTCTACGAGCAGTACTTC,CASSQDSSGMVYEQYF
TRBV4-1,TRBJ2-4,TRBD2,-,TGCGCCAGCAGCCAACCTAGCGGGGTAAAAAACATTCAGTACTTC,CASSQPSGVKNIQYF
TRBV20-1,TRBJ2-7,TRBD2,once,TGCAGTGCTAGTATGGTAGGGACTAGCGGCTCCTACGAGCAGTACTTC,CSASMVGTSGSYEQYF
TRBV6-5,TRBJ1-4,-,-,TGTGCCAGCAGTTACTCGGGGCCAACTAATGAAAAACTGTTTTTT,CASSYSGPTNEKLFF
TRBV28,TRBJ1-3,TRBD1,-,TGTGCCAGCAGTTTCGTGACATCACAGGGGAACACCATATATTTT,CASSFVTSQGNTIYF
TRBV5-1,TRBJ2-5,-,-,TGCGCCAGCAGCTTAGGGAGCATTCCCACGTTTTTGTCCCAGTACTTC,CASSLGSIPTFLSQYF